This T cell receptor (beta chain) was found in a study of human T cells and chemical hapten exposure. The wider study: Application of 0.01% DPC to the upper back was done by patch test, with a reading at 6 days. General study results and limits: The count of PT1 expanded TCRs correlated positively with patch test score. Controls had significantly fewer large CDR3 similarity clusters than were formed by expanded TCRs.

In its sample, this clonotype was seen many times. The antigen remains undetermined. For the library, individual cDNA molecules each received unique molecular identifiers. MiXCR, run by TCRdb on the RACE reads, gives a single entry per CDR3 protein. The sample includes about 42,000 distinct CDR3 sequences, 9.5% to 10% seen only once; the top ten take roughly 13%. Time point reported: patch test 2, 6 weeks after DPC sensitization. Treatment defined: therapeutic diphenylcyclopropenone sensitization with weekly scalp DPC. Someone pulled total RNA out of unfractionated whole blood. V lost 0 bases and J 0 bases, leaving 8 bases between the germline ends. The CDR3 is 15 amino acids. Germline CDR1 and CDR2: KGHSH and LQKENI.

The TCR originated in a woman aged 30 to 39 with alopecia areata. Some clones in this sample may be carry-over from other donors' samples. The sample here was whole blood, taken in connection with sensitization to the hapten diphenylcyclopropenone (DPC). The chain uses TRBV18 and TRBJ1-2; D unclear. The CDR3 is CASSPPIRTNYGYTF. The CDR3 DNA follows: TGTGCCAGCTCACCACCGATACGAACTAACTATGGCTACACCTTC.